Listed below are T cell receptor beta chains from one sample, sequenced in a study of CD8+CD57+ T cells in acquired aplastic anemia. A single record per CDR3 protein comes from TCRdb applying MiXCR to the reads. Seen here are under 150,000 distinct CDR3 sequences, less than 45% observed once, and the top ten hold almost 8.5%. The sample consisted of sorted CD4+, CD8+, or CD8+CD57+ T cells (not recorded which) from PBMCs. These TCRs come from a human donor in good health, serving as a control. Both conserved end residues are part of each CDR3. D genes are given only for firm matches. Not every row has a clone size; where given, it reads once, few, many or a size class.

d_call: NA
j_call: TRBJ2-2
v_call: TRBV28
clone_size: few
cdr3_nt: TGTGCCAGCAGTTCCGGTTCCACCGGGGAGCTGTTTTTT
cdr3_aa: CASSSGSTGELFF

d_call: NA
j_call: TRBJ1-5
v_call: TRBV12-3/TRBV12-4
clone_size: many
cdr3_nt: TGTGCCAGCAGTTTGCAGGGAGCCAATCAGCCCCAGCATTTT
cdr3_aa: CASSLQGANQPQHF

d_call: TRBD1
j_call: TRBJ1-4
v_call: TRBV20-1
clone_size: many
cdr3_nt: TGCAGTGCCACCACAGGGGGTGGTAATGAAAAACTGTTTTTT
cdr3_aa: CSATTGGGNEKLFF

d_call: NA
j_call: TRBJ1-5
v_call: TRBV12-3/TRBV12-4
clone_size: many
cdr3_nt: TGTGCCAGCCAGGGAACGAATCAGCCCCAGCATTTT
cdr3_aa: CASQGTNQPQHF

d_call: NA
j_call: TRBJ2-3
v_call: TRBV2
clone_size: NA
cdr3_nt: TGTGCCAGCAAAAGGACAGATACGCAGTATTTT
cdr3_aa: CASKRTDTQYF

d_call: NA
j_call: TRBJ1-6
v_call: TRBV10-3
clone_size: NA
cdr3_nt: TGTGCCACCGGAGGCGTGGAAGGATCACCCCTCCACTTT
cdr3_aa: CATGGVEGSPLHF

d_call: NA
j_call: TRBJ1-2
v_call: TRBV7-2
clone_size: NA
cdr3_nt: TGTGCCAGCAGCTTGGGGATGAACTATGGCTACACCTTC
cdr3_aa: CASSLGMNYGYTF

d_call: NA
j_call: TRBJ1-4
v_call: TRBV24-1
clone_size: many
cdr3_nt: TGTGCCACCAACCCCCTACAGGGAACTAATGAAAAACTGTTTTTT
cdr3_aa: CATNPLQGTNEKLFF

d_call: TRBD1
j_call: TRBJ1-4
v_call: TRBV25-1
clone_size: NA
cdr3_nt: TGTGCCAGCAGCCTCCGGGACAGGGATGAAAAACTGTTTTTT
cdr3_aa: CASSLRDRDEKLFF

d_call: NA
j_call: TRBJ1-1
v_call: TRBV29-1
clone_size: NA
cdr3_nt: TGCAGCGTCGTCTCATTAGGAGGGCTTGAAGCTTTCTTT
cdr3_aa: CSVVSLGGLEAFF

d_call: TRBD1
j_call: TRBJ1-2
v_call: TRBV24-1
clone_size: NA
cdr3_nt: TGTGCCACCAGTGTCACAGGGGGCCTTCTTGGCTACGCCTTC
cdr3_aa: CATSVTGGLLGYAF

d_call: TRBD2
j_call: TRBJ2-5
v_call: TRBV29-1
clone_size: NA
cdr3_nt: TGCAGCGTTGGGACTAGCGGGGGAAGGGAGACCCAGTACTTC
cdr3_aa: CSVGTSGGRETQYF

d_call: NA
j_call: TRBJ1-5
v_call: TRBV7-9
clone_size: NA
cdr3_nt: TGTGCCGTTTCCAGGGTTGGAGACAATCAGCCCCAGCATTTT
cdr3_aa: CAVSRVGDNQPQHF

d_call: NA
j_call: TRBJ1-4
v_call: TRBV7-9
clone_size: many
cdr3_nt: TGTGCCAGCAGCTTGGATAGGGTGCTTATTGAAAAACTGTTTTTT
cdr3_aa: CASSLDRVLIEKLFF